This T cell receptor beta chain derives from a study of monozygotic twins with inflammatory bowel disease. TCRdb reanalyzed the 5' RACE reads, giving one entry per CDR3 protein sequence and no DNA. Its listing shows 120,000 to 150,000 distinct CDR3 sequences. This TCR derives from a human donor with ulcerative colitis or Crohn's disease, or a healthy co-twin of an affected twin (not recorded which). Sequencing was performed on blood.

The CDR3 region is CASSPFPTGGNYNEQFF. The chain uses TRBV4-3 and TRBJ2-1; TCRdb selects TRBD1, and the lack of DNA leaves this call unchecked. Germline V gene data show CDR1 as LGHNA and CDR2 as YSLEER. The CDR3 is made up of 17 amino acids.